The text below deals with one TCR beta chain. The data originate from a study of blood T cell repertoires in COVID-19. Study-wide context: Material from acute and convalescent COVID-19 was sourced from the United States, Italy and Spain.

Individuals aged roughly 18 to 100 years were recruited from 24 US areas. The junction had 6 bases not matched to a gene; V was cut back by 5 bases and J by 1 base. The V gene's germline CDR1 is SEHNR and CDR2 FQNEAQ (reference sequence). CDR3 size: 16 residues. As originally analysed: Estimated nucleated cell counts came from reference gene primer amplification. TCRdb's copy holds only in-frame clones and misses some; the assay was immunoSEQ multiplex PCR. V, J and clone size reflect that table, while D and trimming were determined from the DNA. In the table there are under 450,000 clones, 75% to 90% of which are singletons.

The receptor comes from a woman aged 45-65 years who had recovered from COVID-19. This chain connects TRBV7-9 to TRBJ2-2, with 8 bases that match TRBD1. Sequencing was carried out using PBMCs or T cells enriched from blood (not recorded which). The CDR3 coding sequence is TGTGCCAGCAGCCCAAGGACAGGGATGAACACCGGGGAGCTGTTTTTT. Translated, it gives CASSPRTGMNTGELFF.